The TCR beta chain described here comes from a study of T-cell reconstitution after alpha-beta-depleted transplantation in children. The J segment lost 0 bases and the V segment lost 6 bases, leaving 13 bases of the junction unmatched. The CDR3 runs to 18 residues. CDR1 and CDR2 (germline): MDHEN, SYDVKM. The authors prepared the TCRbeta library with unique molecular identifiers. TCRdb re-called the PCR reads through MiXCR, storing one row per CDR3 protein. Of just under 350,000 distinct CDR3 sequences listed, around 15% are singletons. The rearrangement joins TRBV28 to TRBJ2-3; TRBD2 aligns across 9 bases. Sequenced material: PBMCs, mostly from graft donor cells, taken 360 days after TCRalphabeta/CD19-depleted stem cell transplant. The receptor was isolated from a male patient between 2 and 9 years old who had a stem cell transplant for acute lymphoblastic leukemia, so the T cells may come from the graft donor. CDR3 in amino acids: CASSQSGGGRASTDTQYF. DNA of the CDR3: TGTGCCAGCAGCCAGTCGGGAGGCGGGAGGGCCAGCACAGATACGCAGTATTTT.